This T cell receptor (beta chain) originates from a study of T cell responses to AZD1222 COVID-19 vaccine. The CDR3 sequence is 15 residues long. Germline CDR1 is KGHSH and CDR2 is LQKENI. Regarding this clone: What it binds is unknown. One end of the junction varies from germline; a read error may be responsible.

Assay used: immunoSEQ multiplex PCR; TCRdb lists only in-frame clones, some missing. There are 65,000 to 80,000 clones in the sample; around 90% occur only once, and approximately 6.5% lies in the top ten. Study outcomes and limitations: At baseline, seropositivity was found in only a handful of AZD1222 recipients.

This receptor was obtained from an adult in good health. The material sequenced was peripheral blood, taken on day 0 of MenACWY control vaccination. The genes are TRBV18 and TRBJ2-1, with 8 bases that match TRBD2. CDR3 nucleotide sequence: TGTGCCAGCTCCCCACGGTCGGGGGGGGACAATGAGCAGTTCTTC. Translation: CASSPRSGGDNEQFF. Variable domain in full (rest from reference TRBV18 and TRBJ2-1): NAGVMQNPRHLVRRRGQEARLRCSPMKGHSHVYWYRQLPEEGLKFMVYLQKENIIDESGMPKERFSAEFPKEGPSILRIQQVVRGDSAAYFCASSPRSGGDNEQFFGPGTRLTVL.